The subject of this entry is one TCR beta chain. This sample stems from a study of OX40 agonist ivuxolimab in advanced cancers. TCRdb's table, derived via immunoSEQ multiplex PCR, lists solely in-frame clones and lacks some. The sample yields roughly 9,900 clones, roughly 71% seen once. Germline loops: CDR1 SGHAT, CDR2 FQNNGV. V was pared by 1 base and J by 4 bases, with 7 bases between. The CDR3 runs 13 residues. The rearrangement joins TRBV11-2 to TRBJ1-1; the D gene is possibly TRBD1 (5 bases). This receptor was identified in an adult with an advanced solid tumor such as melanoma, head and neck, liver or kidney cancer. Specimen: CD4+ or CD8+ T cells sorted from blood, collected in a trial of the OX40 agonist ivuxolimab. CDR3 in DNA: TGTGCCAGCAGCTTAGTCCAGGGCACTGAAGCTTTCTTT. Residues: CASSLVQGTEAFF.